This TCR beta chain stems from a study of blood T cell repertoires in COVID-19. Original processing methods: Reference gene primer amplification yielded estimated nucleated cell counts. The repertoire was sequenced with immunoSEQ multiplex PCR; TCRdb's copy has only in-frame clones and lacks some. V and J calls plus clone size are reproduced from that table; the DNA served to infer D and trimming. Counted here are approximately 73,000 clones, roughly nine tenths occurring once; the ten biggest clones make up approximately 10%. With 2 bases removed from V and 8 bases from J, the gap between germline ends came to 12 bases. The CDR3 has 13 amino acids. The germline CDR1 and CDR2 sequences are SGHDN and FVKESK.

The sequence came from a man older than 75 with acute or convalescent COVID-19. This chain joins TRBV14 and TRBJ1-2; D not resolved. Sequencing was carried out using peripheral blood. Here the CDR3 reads CASSQLAGEGYTF. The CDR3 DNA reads TGTGCCAGCAGCCAATTGGCCGGGGAAGGCTACACCTTC.